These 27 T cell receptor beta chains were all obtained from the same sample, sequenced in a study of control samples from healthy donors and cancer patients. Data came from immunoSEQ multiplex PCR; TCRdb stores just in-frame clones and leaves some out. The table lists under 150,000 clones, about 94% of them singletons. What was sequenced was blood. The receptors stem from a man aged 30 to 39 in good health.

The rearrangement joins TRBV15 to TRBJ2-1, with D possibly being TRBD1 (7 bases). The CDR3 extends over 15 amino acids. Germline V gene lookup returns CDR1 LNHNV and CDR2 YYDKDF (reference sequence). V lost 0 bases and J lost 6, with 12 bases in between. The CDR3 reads CATSREGGTVNEQFF. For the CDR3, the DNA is TGTGCCACCAGCAGAGAGGGCGGGACAGTCAATGAGCAGTTCTTC.

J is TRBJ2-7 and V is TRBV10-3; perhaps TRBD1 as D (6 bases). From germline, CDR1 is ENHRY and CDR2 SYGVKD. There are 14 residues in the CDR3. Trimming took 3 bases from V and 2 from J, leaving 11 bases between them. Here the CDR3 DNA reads TGTGCCATCAGTGACAGGGGCCAGCCCTACGAGCAGTACTTC. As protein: CAISDRGQPYEQYF.

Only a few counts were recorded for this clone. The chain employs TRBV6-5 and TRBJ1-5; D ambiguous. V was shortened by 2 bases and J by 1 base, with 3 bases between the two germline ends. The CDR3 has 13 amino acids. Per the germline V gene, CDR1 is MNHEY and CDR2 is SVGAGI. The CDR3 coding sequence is TGTGCCAGCAGTTACCAGAGCAATCAGCCCCAGCATTTT. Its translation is CASSYQSNQPQHF.

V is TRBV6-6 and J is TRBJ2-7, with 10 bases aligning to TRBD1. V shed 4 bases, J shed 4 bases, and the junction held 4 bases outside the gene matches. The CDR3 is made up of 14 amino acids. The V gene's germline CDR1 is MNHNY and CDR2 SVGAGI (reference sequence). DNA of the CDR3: TGTGCCAGCAGTTCTCGACAGGGGGCTTACGAGCAGTACTTC. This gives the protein CASSSRQGAYEQYF.

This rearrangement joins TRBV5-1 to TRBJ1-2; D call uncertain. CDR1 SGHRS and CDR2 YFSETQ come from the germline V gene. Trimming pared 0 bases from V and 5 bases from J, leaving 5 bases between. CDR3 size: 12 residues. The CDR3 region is CASSLGSYGYTF. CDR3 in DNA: TGCGCCAGCAGCTTGGGGTCTTATGGCTACACCTTC.

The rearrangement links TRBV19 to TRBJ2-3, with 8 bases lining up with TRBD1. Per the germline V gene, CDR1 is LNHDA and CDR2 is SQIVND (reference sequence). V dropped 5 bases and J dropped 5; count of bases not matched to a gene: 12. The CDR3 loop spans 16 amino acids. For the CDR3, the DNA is TGTGCCAGTAGTCCAACCCTGACAGGGGTGGTAGATACGCAGTATTTT. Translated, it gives CASSPTLTGVVDTQYF.

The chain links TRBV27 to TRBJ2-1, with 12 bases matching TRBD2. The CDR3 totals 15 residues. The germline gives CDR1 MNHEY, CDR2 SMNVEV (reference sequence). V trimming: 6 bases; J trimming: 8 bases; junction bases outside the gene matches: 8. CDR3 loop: CASSTLAGGLYEQFF. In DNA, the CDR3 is TGTGCCAGCAGCACTCTAGCGGGGGGGCTTTATGAGCAGTTCTTC.

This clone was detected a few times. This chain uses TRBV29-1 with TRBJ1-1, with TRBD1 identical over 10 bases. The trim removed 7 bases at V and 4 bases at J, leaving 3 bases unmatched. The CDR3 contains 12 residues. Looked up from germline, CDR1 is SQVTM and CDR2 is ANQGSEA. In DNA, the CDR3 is TGCAGCGGGTGGGACAGGGGCACTGAAGCTTTCTTT. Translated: CSGWDRGTEAFF.

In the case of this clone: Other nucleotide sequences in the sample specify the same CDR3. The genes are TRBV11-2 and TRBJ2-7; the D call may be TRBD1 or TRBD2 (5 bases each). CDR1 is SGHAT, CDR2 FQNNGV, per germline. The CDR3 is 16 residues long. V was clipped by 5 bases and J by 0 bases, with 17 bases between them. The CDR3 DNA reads TGTGCCAGCAGCCCGGGGCCCAGGGCTTACTCCTACGAGCAGTACTTC. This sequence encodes CASSPGPRAYSYEQYF.

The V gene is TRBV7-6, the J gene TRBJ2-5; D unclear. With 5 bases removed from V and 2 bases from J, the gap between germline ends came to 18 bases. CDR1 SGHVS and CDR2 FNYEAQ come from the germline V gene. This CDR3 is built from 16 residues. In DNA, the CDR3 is TGTGCCAGCAGCCTCCGGACGGCTTCCCCACAAGAGACCCAGTACTTC. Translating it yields CASSLRTASPQETQYF.

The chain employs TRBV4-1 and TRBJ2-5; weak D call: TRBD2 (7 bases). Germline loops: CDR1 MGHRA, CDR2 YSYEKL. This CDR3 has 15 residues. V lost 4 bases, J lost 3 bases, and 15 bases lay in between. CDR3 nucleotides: TGCGCCAGCAGCCCCCTAAGGGGGGGGAAAGAGACCCAGTACTTC. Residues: CASSPLRGGKETQYF.

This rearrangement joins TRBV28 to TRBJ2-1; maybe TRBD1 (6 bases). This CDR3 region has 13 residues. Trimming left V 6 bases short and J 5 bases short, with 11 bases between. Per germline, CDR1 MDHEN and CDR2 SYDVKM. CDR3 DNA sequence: TGTGCCAGCAGGACAGGCGGAGACAATGAGCAGTTCTTC. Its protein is CASRTGGDNEQFF.

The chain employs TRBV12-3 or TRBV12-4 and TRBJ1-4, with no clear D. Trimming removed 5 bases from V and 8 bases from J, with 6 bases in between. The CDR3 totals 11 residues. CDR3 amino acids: CASSLEEKLFF. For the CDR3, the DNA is TGTGCCAGCAGTCTGGAGGAAAAACTGTTTTTT.

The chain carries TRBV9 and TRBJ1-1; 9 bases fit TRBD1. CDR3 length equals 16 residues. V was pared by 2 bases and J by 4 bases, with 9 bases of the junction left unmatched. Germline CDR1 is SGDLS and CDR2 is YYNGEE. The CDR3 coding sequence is TGTGCCAGCAGCGTTACTCCTCCGACAGGGGGCACTGAAGCTTTCTTT. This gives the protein CASSVTPPTGGTEAFF.

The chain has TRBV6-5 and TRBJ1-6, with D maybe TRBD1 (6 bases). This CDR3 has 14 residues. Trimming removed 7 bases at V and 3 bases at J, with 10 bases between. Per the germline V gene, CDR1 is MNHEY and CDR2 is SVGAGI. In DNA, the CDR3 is TGTGCCAGCACGGCAGGGGACTATAATTCACCCCTCCACTTT. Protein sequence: CASTAGDYNSPLHF.

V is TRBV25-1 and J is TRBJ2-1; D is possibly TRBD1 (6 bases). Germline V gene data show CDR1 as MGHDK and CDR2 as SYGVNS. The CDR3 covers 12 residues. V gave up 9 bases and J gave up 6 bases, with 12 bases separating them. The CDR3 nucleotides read TGTGCCAGTGCGCAAGGGGGCAATGAGCAGTTCTTC. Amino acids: CASAQGGNEQFF. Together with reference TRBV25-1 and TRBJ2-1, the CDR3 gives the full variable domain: EADIYQTPRYLVIGTGKKITLECSQTMGHDKMYWYQQDPGMELHLIHYSYGVNSTEKGDLSSESTVSRIRTEHFPLTLESARPSHTSQYLCASAQGGNEQFFGPGTRLTVL.

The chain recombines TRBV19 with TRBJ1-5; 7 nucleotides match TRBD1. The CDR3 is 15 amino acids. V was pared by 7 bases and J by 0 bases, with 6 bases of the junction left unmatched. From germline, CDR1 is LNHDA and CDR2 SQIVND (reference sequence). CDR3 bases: TGTGCCAGTACGCGGACAGGACCTAGCAATCAGCCCCAGCATTTT. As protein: CASTRTGPSNQPQHF.

The CDR3 DNA follows: TGTGCCAGCAGCTTAACAAAGGCAGGGCCCACCGGGGAGCTGTTTTTT. Translation gives CASSLTKAGPTGELFF. The rearrangement joins TRBV7-3 to TRBJ2-2; TRBD1 is a possible D gene (5 bases). V lost 0 bases and J 4 bases, leaving 12 bases between the germline ends. This CDR3 has 16 amino acids. The germline V gene encodes CDR1 SGHTA and CDR2 FQGTGA.

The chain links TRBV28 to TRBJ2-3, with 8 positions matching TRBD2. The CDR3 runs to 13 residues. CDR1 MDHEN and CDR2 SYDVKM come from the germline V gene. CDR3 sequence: CASSGGPTDTQYF. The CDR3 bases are TGTGCGTCCAGCGGGGGTCCCACAGATACGCAGTATTTT.

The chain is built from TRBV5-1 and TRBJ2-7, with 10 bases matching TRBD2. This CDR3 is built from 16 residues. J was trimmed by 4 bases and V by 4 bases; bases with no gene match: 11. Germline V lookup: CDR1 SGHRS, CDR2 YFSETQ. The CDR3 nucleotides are TGCGCCAGCAGCCATAGCCCCACTAGCGGGGTGTACGAGCAGTACTTC. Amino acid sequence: CASSHSPTSGVYEQYF.

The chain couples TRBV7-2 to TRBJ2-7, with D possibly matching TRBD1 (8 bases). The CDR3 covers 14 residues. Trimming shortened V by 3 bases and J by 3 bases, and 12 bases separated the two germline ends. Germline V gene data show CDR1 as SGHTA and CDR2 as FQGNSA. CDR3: CASSFHRGGYEQYF. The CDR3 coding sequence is TGTGCCAGCAGCTTTCACAGGGGGGGCTACGAGCAGTACTTC.

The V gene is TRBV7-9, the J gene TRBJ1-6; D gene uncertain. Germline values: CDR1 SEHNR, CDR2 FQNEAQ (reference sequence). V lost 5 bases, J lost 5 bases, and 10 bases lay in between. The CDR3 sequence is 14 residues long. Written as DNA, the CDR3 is TGTGCCAGCAGCGCCAGGTCGGATAATTCACCCCTCCACTTT. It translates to CASSARSDNSPLHF.

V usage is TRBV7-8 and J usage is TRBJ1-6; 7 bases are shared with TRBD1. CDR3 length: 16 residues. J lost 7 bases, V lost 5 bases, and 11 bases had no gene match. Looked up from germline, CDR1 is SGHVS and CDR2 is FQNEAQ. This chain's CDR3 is CASSGDSSHFNSPLHF. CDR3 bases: TGTGCCAGCAGCGGGGACAGCTCCCACTTCAATTCACCCCTCCACTTT.

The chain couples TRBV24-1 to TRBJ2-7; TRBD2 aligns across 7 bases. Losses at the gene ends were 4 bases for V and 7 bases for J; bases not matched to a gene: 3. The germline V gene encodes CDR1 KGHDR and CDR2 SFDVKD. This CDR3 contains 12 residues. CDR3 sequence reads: CATSEPGLEQYF. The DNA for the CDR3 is TGTGCCACCAGTGAACCGGGACTAGAGCAGTACTTC.

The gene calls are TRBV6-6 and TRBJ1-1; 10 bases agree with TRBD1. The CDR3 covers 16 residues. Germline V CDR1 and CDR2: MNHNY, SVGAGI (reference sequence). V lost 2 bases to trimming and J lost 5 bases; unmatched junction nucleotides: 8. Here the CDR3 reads CASSYGTGVAATEAFF. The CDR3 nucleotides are TGTGCCAGCAGTTACGGGACAGGGGTTGCTGCGACTGAAGCTTTCTTT.

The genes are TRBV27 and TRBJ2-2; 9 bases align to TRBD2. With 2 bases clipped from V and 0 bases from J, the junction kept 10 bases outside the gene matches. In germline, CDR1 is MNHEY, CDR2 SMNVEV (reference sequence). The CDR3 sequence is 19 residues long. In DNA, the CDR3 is TGTGCCAGCAGTTTAGCGTCTAGCGGGGTCCTATCGAACACCGGGGAGCTGTTTTTT. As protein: CASSLASSGVLSNTGELFF.

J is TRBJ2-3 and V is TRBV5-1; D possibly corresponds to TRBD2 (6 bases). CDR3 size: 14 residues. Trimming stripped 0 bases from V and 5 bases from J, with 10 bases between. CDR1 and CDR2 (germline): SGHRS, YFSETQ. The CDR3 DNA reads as TGCGCCAGCAGCTTGGTTGCAGCGGGAGATACGCAGTATTTT. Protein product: CASSLVAAGDTQYF.